This is a list of T cell receptor beta chains from one sample in a study of post-analysis software for immune sequencing data. TCRdb analysed the PCR reads with MiXCR anew, one entry per CDR3 protein. The data contain hundreds of thousands of distinct CDR3 sequences, 30% of them singletons. The specimen was blood. The receptors originated from a girl aged 10 to 17 with multiple sclerosis. Each CDR3 is given with its conserved first and last residue. Fields, in order: D gene, J gene, V gene, clone size, CDR3 DNA, CDR3 protein. The D gene is left open where the match is weak. Where a row states a size, it is once, few, many or the class of an expanded clone; other rows omit it.

NA,TRBJ1-6,TRBV15,NA,TGTGCCACCAGCCCCCGGACTGGTAATTCACCCCTCCACTTT,CATSPRTGNSPLHF
NA,TRBJ1-5,TRBV27,few,TGTGCCAGCAGTACAGGGCCGAGGTCGCCCCAGCATTTT,CASSTGPRSPQHF
TRBD2,TRBJ2-1,TRBV19,NA,TGTGCCAGTAGTAAGCATGGGGGGGACAATGAGCAGTTCTTC,CASSKHGGDNEQFF
NA,TRBJ2-3,TRBV24-1,few,TGTGCCACCAGTGATCGAGCCAGCTACACAGATACGCAGTATTTT,CATSDRASYTDTQYF
NA,TRBJ2-1,TRBV4-1,NA,TGCGCCAGCAGCCAAGATAAAGGGGCCAATGAGCAGTTCTTC,CASSQDKGANEQFF
NA,TRBJ1-3,TRBV6-6,NA,TGTGCCACGTGTGGGCAGCTTTACTCTGGAAACACCATATATTTT,CATCGQLYSGNTIYF
TRBD1,TRBJ2-5,TRBV20-1,NA,TGCAGTGCTAGGGGACAGGGGGCCTCCGAGACCCAGTACTTC,CSARGQGASETQYF
NA,TRBJ1-5,TRBV6-9,NA,TGTGCCAGCAGTTCCCTGGACAGTAGCAATCAGCCCCAGCATTTT,CASSSLDSSNQPQHF
NA,TRBJ1-6,TRBV11-2,few,TGTGCCAGCAGCTTACATAGGGGCTCACCCCTCCACTTT,CASSLHRGSPLHF
NA,TRBJ2-7,TRBV5-6,few,TGTGCCAGCAGCTTGAGGCCTGGGCACTACGAGCAGTACTTC,CASSLRPGHYEQYF
NA,TRBJ1-5,TRBV12-3/TRBV12-4,NA,TGTGCCAGCAGGACCGTGGGTGTGGGCAATCAGCCCCAGCATTTT,CASRTVGVGNQPQHF
NA,TRBJ1-1,TRBV11-2,NA,TGTGCCAGCAGCTTAGAGGTTCGGGGCTGGGGCACTGAAGCTTTCTTT,CASSLEVRGWGTEAFF
TRBD1,TRBJ2-3,TRBV29-1,NA,TGCAGCGCCGTGGGACAGGGGGCGCGTACAGATACGCAGTATTTT,CSAVGQGARTDTQYF
TRBD2,TRBJ2-7,TRBV12-3/TRBV12-4,NA,TGTGCCAGCAGTTTAGGGGTCCGTAGAGGGAGGGCCCACGAGCAGTACTTC,CASSLGVRRGRAHEQYF
NA,TRBJ2-1,TRBV24-1,NA,TGTGCCACCGGGAGCCGGGGGGCGGCTGAGCAGTTCTTC,CATGSRGAAEQFF
TRBD1,TRBJ2-4,TRBV20-1,NA,TGCAGTGCTGAATTACAAGGGGGCGCGATGGCCAAAAACATTCAGTACTTC,CSAELQGGAMAKNIQYF
NA,TRBJ2-4,TRBV10-3,NA,TGTGCCATCAGAGACAGAAACATTCAGTACTTC,CAIRDRNIQYF
NA,TRBJ2-5,TRBV10-2,NA,TGCGCCAGCAGGCTAGCGCGATCGGAGACCCAGTACTTC,CASRLARSETQYF
TRBD2,TRBJ2-5,TRBV14,NA,TGTGCCAGCAGCCAACGGGTCACGGGACTAGCGGGAGAAGGCGGAGAGACCCAGTACTTC,CASSQRVTGLAGEGGETQYF
NA,TRBJ1-4,TRBV6-5,few,TGTGCCAGCAGTTACTGGGGGGGAAATGAAAAACTGTTTTTT,CASSYWGGNEKLFF
NA,TRBJ2-3,TRBV20-1,many,TGCAGTGCCAGTACCTACACGGATACGCAGTATTTT,CSASTYTDTQYF
NA,TRBJ2-1,TRBV24-1,few,TGTGCCACCAGTGGTTACCCTAGCTCCTACAATGAGCAGTTCTTC,CATSGYPSSYNEQFF
NA,TRBJ2-7,TRBV18,NA,TGTGCCAGCTCACCAACTTGGGGAGAAGCGGCAAATGAGCAGTACTTC,CASSPTWGEAANEQYF
NA,TRBJ2-3,TRBV12-3/TRBV12-4,many,TGTGCCAGCAGCAGGGGAGATACGCAGTATTTT,CASSRGDTQYF
TRBD2,TRBJ2-1,TRBV20-1,few,TGCAGTGCCAAGTCCTTCAGCGGGGGGGAATACAATGAGCAGTTCTTC,CSAKSFSGGEYNEQFF
NA,TRBJ1-1,TRBV20-1,NA,TGCAGTGCTAGATGGGGGACCAACACTGAAGCTTTCTTT,CSARWGTNTEAFF
NA,TRBJ1-5,TRBV7-2,NA,TGTGCCAGCAGCTTAAATGGCAGAGGTATTAGCAATCAGCCCCAGCATTTT,CASSLNGRGISNQPQHF
NA,TRBJ2-1,TRBV12-3/TRBV12-4,once,TGTGCCAGCAGCCCCTCTACCTACAATGAGCAGTTCTTC,CASSPSTYNEQFF
NA,TRBJ2-1,TRBV29-1,NA,TGCGGCGTTGAAGATCACGGCGGATACTCCTACAATGAGCAGTTCTTC,CGVEDHGGYSYNEQFF
TRBD1,TRBJ1-2,TRBV5-1,few,TGCGCCAGCAGCTTGGCACCGGGACAGGGTTCTGGCTACACCTTC,CASSLAPGQGSGYTF
NA,TRBJ2-6,TRBV4-2,many,TGTGCCAGCAGCCAACCATCTGGGGCCAACGTCCTGACTTTC,CASSQPSGANVLTF
NA,TRBJ1-2,TRBV20-1,NA,TGCAGTGCAAAGGGCAGGGAGCTCGGCTACACCTTC,CSAKGRELGYTF
NA,TRBJ1-5,TRBV28,NA,TGTGCCAGCAGACTGGACAACAGCAATCAGCCCCAGCATTTT,CASRLDNSNQPQHF
NA,TRBJ1-1,TRBV29-1,NA,TGCAGCGTTGGATCTATGAACACTGAAGCTTTCTTT,CSVGSMNTEAFF
TRBD2,TRBJ2-7,TRBV29-1,many,TGCAGCGCCGCGTGGACTAGCGGGTACTCCTACGAGCAGTACTTC,CSAAWTSGYSYEQYF
NA,TRBJ2-5,TRBV7-2,NA,TGTGCCAGCAGCCCCATTGGGGGGGCCGGGGAGGCCCAGTACTTC,CASSPIGGAGEAQYF
NA,TRBJ2-7,TRBV6-1,many,TGTGCCAGCAAGCAGGTCCCTAGGGTTGCTGGCGGGAAGTCCTACGAGCAGTACTTC,CASKQVPRVAGGKSYEQYF
NA,TRBJ2-4,TRBV29-1,few,TGCAGCGTTAGCAAGGGAGCCAAAAACATTCAGTACTTC,CSVSKGAKNIQYF
NA,TRBJ1-1,TRBV5-1,few,TGCGCCAGCAGCTTGGCCCGCGCCGGAACTGAAGCTTTCTTT,CASSLARAGTEAFF
TRBD2,TRBJ2-7,TRBV5-1,once,TGCGCCAGCAGCCCTAGGACTAGCGGGAACTCCTACGAGCAGTACTTC,CASSPRTSGNSYEQYF
TRBD2,TRBJ2-5,TRBV7-2,NA,TGTGACAGCAGCTTAGCGGGAGGCGCGGGGGAGACCCAGTACTTC,CDSSLAGGAGETQYF
NA,TRBJ2-1,TRBV4-1,NA,TGCGCCAGCAGCCATTTTGAGGCCAAGCAGTTCTTC,CASSHFEAKQFF
NA,TRBJ1-1,TRBV4-3,NA,TGCGCCAGCAGCCAAGTGGGGCAGGGTGGAGCTTTCTTT,CASSQVGQGGAFF
TRBD2,TRBJ2-1,TRBV18,NA,TGTGCCAGCTCACGGTCTAGCGGGACCTACTACAATGAGCAGTTCTTC,CASSRSSGTYYNEQFF
TRBD1,TRBJ1-5,TRBV28,NA,TGTGCCAGTCGACAGGGTAACAATCAGCCCCAGCATTTT,CASRQGNNQPQHF
NA,TRBJ2-5,TRBV29-1,NA,TGCAGCGTTGAAGAGTATGAAGAGACCCAGTACTTC,CSVEEYEETQYF
NA,TRBJ1-2,TRBV10-3,NA,TGTGCCATCAGTGAGCCCCCCGCGACCCATGGCTACACCTTC,CAISEPPATHGYTF
NA,TRBJ1-5,TRBV6-1,NA,TGTGCCAGCAGTGAGGGGATAATTCAGCCCCAGCATTTT,CASSEGIIQPQHF
NA,TRBJ2-7,TRBV29-1,many,TGCAGCGTTGGCAGGAGCTCCTACGAGCAGTACTTC,CSVGRSSYEQYF
NA,TRBJ2-2,TRBV5-1,NA,TGCGCCAGCAGCTTGGCTGCTAGCTCCGGGGAGCTGTTTTTT,CASSLAASSGELFF
NA,TRBJ2-7,TRBV11-2,few,TGTGCCAGCAGCTTAGAATGGGGGGTCAACTACGAGCAGTACTTC,CASSLEWGVNYEQYF
TRBD1,TRBJ2-2,TRBV6-6,NA,TGTGCCAGCAGTTACCTGAGGGACAGGAGCAACACCGGGGAGCTGTTTTTT,CASSYLRDRSNTGELFF
NA,TRBJ1-5,TRBV20-1,few,TGCAGTGCTAGAGAGAGAAGCAATCAGCCCCAGCATTTT,CSARERSNQPQHF
NA,TRBJ1-4,TRBV9,NA,TGTGCCAGCAGCCCCGGGGAAACCGTCAATGAAAAACTGTTTTTT,CASSPGETVNEKLFF
TRBD1,TRBJ2-3,TRBV4-3,few,TGCGCCAGCAGCCAAGATATAGACAGGGCAATGGGAGATACGCAGTATTTT,CASSQDIDRAMGDTQYF